This TCR beta chain was found in a study of cytomegalovirus exposure and HLA in healthy donors. The CDR3 runs 17 residues. J was trimmed by 6 bases and V by 7 bases; bases with no gene match: 15. The germline gives CDR1 LNHDA, CDR2 SQIVND (reference sequence). Donors were nominally healthy when sampled, though unrecorded immune exposures were likely. Worth noting for this clone: As yet, its antigen is unknown.

The study's findings and limits: In vitro assays verified that a few CMV-associated chains recognized CMV antigens specifically. Researchers reported in a later analysis that a missense DCLRE1C variant was tied to TCR beta V- and J-gene trimming. Upon later analysis, HLA-associated TCR beta chains proved more clonally expanded than other, equally common chains.

This PCR relied on a set of 60 Vbeta primers and 13 Jbeta primers. Profiled with immunoSEQ multiplex PCR; TCRdb holds only in-frame clones, not every one. The sample lists around 140,000 clones, about 70% occurring once. The sample consisted of PBMCs. The V call is TRBV19, the J call TRBJ2-2; 9 nucleotides match TRBD1. This TCR was recovered from a male donor in good health and CMV-seronegative. Written as DNA, the CDR3 is TGTGCCAGTACTGTCCGGGACAGGGTAGGGGGGGCCGGGGAGCTGTTTTTT. It is translated as CASTVRDRVGGAGELFF.